These T cell receptor beta chains were read from a single sample in a study of blood T cell repertoires in COVID-19. The assay was immunoSEQ multiplex PCR, and TCRdb's table has in-frame clones only and misses some. In the table there are about 220,000 clones, about 79% of which are singletons. The sample was PBMCs or T cells enriched from blood (not recorded which). All receptors come from a woman aged 55-69 years who had recovered from COVID-19. CDR3s include the opening cysteine and the closing phenylalanine or tryptophan. D genes are given only for firm matches. The size of a clone is reported for some rows only, either as once, few or many, or as a class for expanded clones.

TRBD2	-	16	TRBV3-1/TRBV3-2	TRBJ2-1	TGTGCCAGCAGCCCAGAGGAAGCGGGACCCTACAATGAGCAGTTCTTC	CASSPEEAGPYNEQFF
TRBD1	-	13	TRBV19	TRBJ2-7	TGTGCCAGTAGGCAGGGGGCGAGGGACGAGCAGTACTTC	CASRQGARDEQYF
-	-	11	TRBV2	TRBJ2-3	TGTGCCAGCACAGGGGCAGATACGCAGTATTTT	CASTGADTQYF
TRBD1	-	15	TRBV6-5	TRBJ1-2	TGTGCCAGCAGTTACGCGGGACAGGGGGCGACGGACTACACCTTC	CASSYAGQGATDYTF
-	-	14	TRBV6-5	TRBJ1-4	TGTGCCAGCAGCGGGCGGGGGGGAAATGAAAAACTGTTTTTT	CASSGRGGNEKLFF
TRBD1	-	15	TRBV7-9	TRBJ1-3	TGTGCCAGCACTACAAACGGACAGGGACTAAACACCATATATTTT	CASTTNGQGLNTIYF
TRBD1	-	13	TRBV6-5	TRBJ1-2	TGTGCCAGCAGACTGGACAGGGTCTATGGCTACACCTTC	CASRLDRVYGYTF
-	-	15	TRBV19	TRBJ1-5	TGTGCCAGTAGTATAGGCGGGATAAGCAATCAGCCCCAGCATTTT	CASSIGGISNQPQHF
-	once	15	TRBV19	TRBJ2-1	TGTGCCAGTAGTATAGAAAGGGGAAGGAGCAATGAGCAGTTCTTC	CASSIERGRSNEQFF
-	-	15	TRBV19	TRBJ1-5	TGTGCCAGTAGTCGTACACAGGTGAGCAATCAGCCCCAGCATTTT	CASSRTQVSNQPQHF
TRBD1	-	14	TRBV5-1	TRBJ1-2	TGCGCCAGCAGCCCGGGACAGGGGCGCTATGGCTACACCTTC	CASSPGQGRYGYTF
-	few	14	TRBV18	TRBJ1-5	TGTGCCAGCTCACCAAGGGGCCTCAATCAGCCCCAGCATTTT	CASSPRGLNQPQHF
TRBD2	once	16	TRBV5-6	TRBJ2-3	TGTGCCAGCACTCGAGTCCTGGGACTAGCTACGGATACGCAGTATTTT	CASTRVLGLATDTQYF
-	-	13	TRBV11-1	TRBJ2-7	TGTGCCAGCAGCTTAATTCTTGAGAGCGAGCAGTACTTC	CASSLILESEQYF
-	-	16	TRBV5-6	TRBJ1-5	TGTGCCAGCAGCTTGGCCGAGACAGGAGCAAATCAGCCCCAGCATTTT	CASSLAETGANQPQHF
TRBD1	-	14	TRBV7-2	TRBJ1-5	TGTGCCAGCAGCTTCGACAGGGGAAGTCAGCCCCAGCATTTT	CASSFDRGSQPQHF